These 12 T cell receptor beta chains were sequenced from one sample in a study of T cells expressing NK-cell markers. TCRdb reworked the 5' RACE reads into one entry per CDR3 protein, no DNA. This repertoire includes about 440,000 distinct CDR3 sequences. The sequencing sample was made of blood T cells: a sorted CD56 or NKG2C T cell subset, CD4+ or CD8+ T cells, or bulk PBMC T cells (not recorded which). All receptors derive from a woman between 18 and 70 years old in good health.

The CDR3 loop reads CASSLGLRRDIQYF. J is TRBJ2-4 and V is TRBV7-2. The germline V gene has CDR1 SGHTA and CDR2 FQGNSA. This CDR3 is built from 14 residues.

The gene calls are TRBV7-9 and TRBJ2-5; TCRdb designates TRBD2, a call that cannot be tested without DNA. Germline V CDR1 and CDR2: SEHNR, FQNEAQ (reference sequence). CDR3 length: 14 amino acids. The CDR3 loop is CASSPAQEFETQYF.

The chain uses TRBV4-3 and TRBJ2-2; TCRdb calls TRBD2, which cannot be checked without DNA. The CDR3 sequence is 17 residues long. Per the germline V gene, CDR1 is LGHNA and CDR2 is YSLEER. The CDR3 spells CASSQILAGVNTGELFF.

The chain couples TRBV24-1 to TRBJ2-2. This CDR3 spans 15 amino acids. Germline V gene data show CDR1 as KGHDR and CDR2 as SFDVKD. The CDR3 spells CATSDPVWDAGELFF.

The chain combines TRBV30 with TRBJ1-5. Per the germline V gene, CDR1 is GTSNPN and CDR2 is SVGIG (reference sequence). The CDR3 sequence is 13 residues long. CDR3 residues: CAWGYRENQPQHF. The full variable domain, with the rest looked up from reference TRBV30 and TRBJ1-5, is SQTIHQWPATLVQPVGSPLSLECTVEGTSNPNLYWYRQAAGRGLQLLFYSVGIGQISSEVPQNLSASRPQDRQFILSSKKLLLSDSGFYLCAWGYRENQPQHFGDGTRLSIL.

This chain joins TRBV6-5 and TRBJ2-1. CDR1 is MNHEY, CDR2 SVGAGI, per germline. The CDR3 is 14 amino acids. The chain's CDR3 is CASSYSIGLSEQFF.

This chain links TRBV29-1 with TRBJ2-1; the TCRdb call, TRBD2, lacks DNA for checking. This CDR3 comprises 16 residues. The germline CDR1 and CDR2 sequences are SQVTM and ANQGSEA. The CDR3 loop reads CSVGGHRDFPYNEQFF.

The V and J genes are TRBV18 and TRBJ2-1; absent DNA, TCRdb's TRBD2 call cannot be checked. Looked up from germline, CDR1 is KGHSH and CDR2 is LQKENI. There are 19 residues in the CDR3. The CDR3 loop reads CASSPLTGLAGESYNEQFF.

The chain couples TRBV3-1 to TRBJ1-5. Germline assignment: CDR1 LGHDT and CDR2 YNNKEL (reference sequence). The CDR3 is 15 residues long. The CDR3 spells CASSQDPAGNQPQHF.

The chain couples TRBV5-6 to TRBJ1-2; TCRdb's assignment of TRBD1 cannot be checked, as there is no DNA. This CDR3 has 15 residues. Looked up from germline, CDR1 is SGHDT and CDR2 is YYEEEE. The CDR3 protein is CASSSGTGRSYGYTF.

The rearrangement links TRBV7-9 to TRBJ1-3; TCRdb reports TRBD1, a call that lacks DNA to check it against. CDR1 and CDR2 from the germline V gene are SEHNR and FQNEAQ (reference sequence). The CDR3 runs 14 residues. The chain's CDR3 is CATLQEISGNTIYF.

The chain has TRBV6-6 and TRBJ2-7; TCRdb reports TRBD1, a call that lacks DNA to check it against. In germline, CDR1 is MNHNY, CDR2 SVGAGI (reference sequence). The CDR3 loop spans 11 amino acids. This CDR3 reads CASSYTGGLDF.